Listed below are T cell receptor beta chains from one sample, sequenced in a study of T cells in Graves' hyperthyroidism and ophthalmopathy. TCRdb recomputed calls from the multiplex PCR reads with MiXCR, one row per CDR3 protein. The sample has about 640,000 distinct CDR3 sequences, approximately 15% seen once; the top ten hold roughly an eighth. Material for sequencing was blood. All receptors derive from a woman in her forties or fifties with Graves' ophthalmopathy. CDR3s include the opening cysteine and the closing phenylalanine or tryptophan. Each record gives: V gene, clone size, J gene, D gene, CDR3 DNA, CDR3 protein. A D gene is named only where the DNA matches it firmly. Some rows mark clone size as missing; the rest say once, few, many or name a class of expanded clone.

TRBV20-1,few,TRBJ2-7,TRBD2,TGCAGTGCTTATGTCCCGGGACTAGCGGGAGGAAGCTCCTACGAGCAGTACTTC,CSAYVPGLAGGSSYEQYF
TRBV2,.,TRBJ2-1,.,TGTGCCAGCAGTGTAACAGCCAACAATGAGCAGTTCTTC,CASSVTANNEQFF
TRBV20-1,many,TRBJ2-1,.,TGCAGTGCCGTCTCTAGCCACGTTTCCGAGCAGTTCTTC,CSAVSSHVSEQFF
TRBV27,many,TRBJ2-6,.,TGTGCCAGCAGTTCCCTCTCTGGGGCCAACGTCCTGACTTTC,CASSSLSGANVLTF
TRBV20-1,many,TRBJ2-3,.,TGCAGTGCTGGGATGAGAACCACAGATACGCAGTATTTT,CSAGMRTTDTQYF
TRBV9,.,TRBJ1-2,.,TGTGCCAGCAGCGTCGGCACTTCCGACTATGGCTACACCTTC,CASSVGTSDYGYTF
TRBV29-1,few,TRBJ2-1,.,TGCAGCGTTGACACGGGCACCTACAATGAGCAGTTCTTC,CSVDTGTYNEQFF
TRBV19,few,TRBJ2-2,TRBD2,TGTGCCAGTAGGCCGAGCGGGAGGAGTACCGGGGAGCTGTTTTTT,CASRPSGRSTGELFF
TRBV29-1,many,TRBJ2-3,TRBD2,TGCAGCGTTGAAGGAAGGGTAGCGGGAACCACAGATACGCAGTATTTT,CSVEGRVAGTTDTQYF
TRBV7-9,many,TRBJ2-7,TRBD2,TGTGCCAGCAGCCCCGGACAAGACCGCATGACTAGCGGATACGAGCAGTACTTC,CASSPGQDRMTSGYEQYF
TRBV20-1,many,TRBJ2-7,.,TGCAGTGCTAACCCCCCCCAGGGCACAGACTACTACGAGCAGTACTTC,CSANPPQGTDYYEQYF
TRBV7-2,many,TRBJ2-3,TRBD2,TGTGCCAGCAGCTTAACTAGCGGCCGCACAGATACGCAGTATTTT,CASSLTSGRTDTQYF
TRBV12-3/TRBV12-4,.,TRBJ2-5,TRBD1,TGTGCCAGCAGTTTGATTGGGACAGGGGGCCCGTACTTC,CASSLIGTGGPYF
TRBV20-1,.,TRBJ2-1,TRBD2,TGCAGTGTAAGCCGGACTAGCGGGGATGAGCAGTTCTTC,CSVSRTSGDEQFF
TRBV6-2/TRBV6-3,few,TRBJ2-2,.,TGTGCCAGCAGTTATCCAGCAGGTCGCACCGGGGAGCTGTTTTTT,CASSYPAGRTGELFF
TRBV9,few,TRBJ1-3,TRBD1,TGTGCCAGCAGCTATGGACAGGGCCCTGGAAACACCATATATTTT,CASSYGQGPGNTIYF
TRBV27,few,TRBJ2-1,.,TGTGCCAGCAGTTCTTCAAGCCCCCACAATGAGCAGTTCTTC,CASSSSSPHNEQFF
TRBV5-1,.,TRBJ2-2,TRBD1,TGCGCCAGCAGCTTGTCAGCCGGGACAGGGGACACCGGGGAGCTGTTTTTT,CASSLSAGTGDTGELFF
TRBV2,many,TRBJ1-6,TRBD1,TGTGCCAGCACCGGGACAGGGGGACGAGATTCACCCCTCCACTTT,CASTGTGGRDSPLHF
TRBV6-1,many,TRBJ2-5,.,TGTGCCAGCAGGACTCCACCAAGCCAAGAGACCCAGTACTTC,CASRTPPSQETQYF
TRBV6-1,few,TRBJ2-1,.,TGTGCCAGCAGTGAGGTTCATGGGAATGAGCAGTTCTTC,CASSEVHGNEQFF
TRBV20-1,many,TRBJ2-1,TRBD1,TGCAGTGCCCCCGAGGTGGGACAGGGTTACAATGAGCAGTTCTTC,CSAPEVGQGYNEQFF
TRBV10-3,many,TRBJ1-1,TRBD1,TGTGCCATCAGTGAGTCAGTTGGACAGGGGGCCGCTGAAGCTTTCTTT,CAISESVGQGAAEAFF
TRBV15,few,TRBJ2-5,.,TGTGCCACCAGCAGGGGGTTCGATCAAGAGACCCAGTACTTC,CATSRGFDQETQYF
TRBV11-3,many,TRBJ1-4,.,TGTGCCAGCAGCTTAGACAGGGATGAAAAACTGTTTTTT,CASSLDRDEKLFF
TRBV6-1,many,TRBJ2-2,.,TGTGCCAGCCGCGCCGGGACATCCATTAACACCGGGGAGCTGTTTTTT,CASRAGTSINTGELFF
TRBV12-3/TRBV12-4,.,TRBJ1-5,TRBD1,TGTGCCAGCAGCCTTCACAGGGGGCAGGGGTTTCAGCCCCAGCATTTT,CASSLHRGQGFQPQHF
TRBV28,many,TRBJ2-5,TRBD2,TGTGCCAGCAGTCCGGGACTAGCGGGAGGTTTCCAAGAGACCCAGTACTTC,CASSPGLAGGFQETQYF
TRBV5-1,.,TRBJ1-6,.,TGCGCCAGCAGCTTGGACAGGACTGAGAATAATTCACCCCTCCACTTT,CASSLDRTENNSPLHF
TRBV5-6,.,TRBJ2-3,.,TGTGCCAGCAGCTTGTATCTAGCGTCCCCAGATACGCAGTATTTT,CASSLYLASPDTQYF
TRBV28,many,TRBJ1-5,.,TGTGCCAGCAGTTTTGTCCTAACCAATCAGCCCCAGCATTTT,CASSFVLTNQPQHF
TRBV28,many,TRBJ1-1,.,TGTGCCAGCAGCGTGGGGGCTGAAGCTTTCTTT,CASSVGAEAFF
TRBV6-2/TRBV6-3,few,TRBJ2-3,TRBD2,TGTGCCAGCTCCCTCTCTAGCGGAGACACAGATACGCAGTATTTT,CASSLSSGDTDTQYF
TRBV7-8,many,TRBJ1-6,.,TGTGCCAGCAGCTTAGTGGCAAATTCACCCCTCCACTTT,CASSLVANSPLHF
TRBV24-1,many,TRBJ2-1,TRBD2,TGTGCCACCAGGGGGGGGGACGTCAATGAGCAGTTCTTC,CATRGGDVNEQFF
TRBV6-2/TRBV6-3,.,TRBJ2-3,.,TGTGCCAGCACGGCTTTACAGGGTGATACGCAGTATTTT,CASTALQGDTQYF